This TCR beta chain was observed in a study of cytomegalovirus exposure and HLA in healthy donors. Study-wide results and limits: Rarity marked most TCR sequences, yet some public TCRs occurred in many donors. Some V segments, TRBV6-2 and TRBV6-3 among them, were indistinguishable and were therefore excluded.

Amplification used 60 Vbeta primers and 13 Jbeta primers. The method was immunoSEQ multiplex PCR; TCRdb's version includes in-frame clones alone and lacks a portion of them. This table has tens of thousands of clones, 70% to 80% appearing once. Germline CDR1 and CDR2: SGHRS and YFSETQ. This CDR3 is built from 17 residues. V lost 4 bases to trimming and J lost 3 bases; unmatched junction nucleotides: 9. Comment on this clone: Its antigen is unknown.

The sample was PBMCs. This TCR was sampled from a man aged 25-45 years in good health and CMV-seronegative. This chain joins TRBV5-1 and TRBJ2-3; 12 bases are a match to TRBD2. This chain's CDR3 is CASSRGGLAGPTDTQYF. In DNA form, the CDR3 reads TGCGCCAGCAGCCGCGGAGGACTAGCGGGACCGACAGATACGCAGTATTTT. Complete variable domain (other parts from reference TRBV5-1 and TRBJ2-3): KAGVTQTPRYLIKTRGQQVTLSCSPISGHRSVSWYQQTPGQGLQFLFEYFSETQRNKGNFPGRFSGRQFSNSRSEMNVSTLELGDSALYLCASSRGGLAGPTDTQYFGPGTRLTVL.